A single sample is the source of the 20 T cell receptor beta chains below, sequenced in a study of Ad26.COV2.S vaccination and SARS-CoV-2 variants. Profiled with immunoSEQ multiplex PCR; TCRdb holds only in-frame clones, not every one. The table has about half a million clones, 80% to 90% seen once; the top ten hold 1.5% to 2%. Treatment in this sample: around 19 received Ad26.COV2.S at low or high dose, single or two shots; about 5 received placebo; per-sample allocation not given. Sampling was done on day 63 after the first vaccine or placebo injection. The sequenced sample was peripheral blood, obtained in a trial of Ad26.COV2.S vaccine versus placebo. The receptors shown here come from a person between 18 and 60 years old who received the Ad26.COV2.S COVID-19 vaccine or a placebo.

This chain joins TRBV7-2 and TRBJ2-3; 9 nucleotides match TRBD1. Trimming took 4 bases from V and 4 from J; bases not matched to a gene: 3. CDR3 length: 14 residues. Germline loops: CDR1 SGHTA, CDR2 FQGNSA. CDR3 residues: CASSSGQGPDTQYF. The CDR3 nucleotides are TGTGCCAGCAGCTCAGGACAGGGGCCAGATACGCAGTATTTT.

The chain's CDR3 is CASTSIGPGEQYF. As DNA, the CDR3 is TGTGCCAGCACCTCCATAGGGCCGGGCGAGCAGTACTTC. The V call is TRBV7-9, the J call TRBJ2-7; D remains ambiguous. Germline CDR1 SEHNR, CDR2 FQNEAQ (reference sequence). With 7 bases removed from V and 6 bases from J, the gap between germline ends came to 16 bases. The CDR3 extends over 13 amino acids.

This clone has just one count. The V and J genes are TRBV5-1 and TRBJ2-7; TRBD1 aligns across 7 bases. Germline trimming cut 3 bases from V and 6 bases from J; bases unmatched to any gene: 9. The CDR3 is 14 residues long. CDR1 and CDR2 (germline): SGHRS, YFSETQ. DNA of the CDR3: TGCGCCAGCAGCTCCGCCGGGACAGCCCTCGAGCAGTACTTC. This sequence encodes CASSSAGTALEQYF.

The chain is built from TRBV9 and TRBJ2-7; D is unresolved. The CDR3 length is 13 residues. The germline V gene has CDR1 SGDLS and CDR2 YYNGEE. V lost 0 bases and J 6 bases, leaving 10 bases between the germline ends. As DNA, the CDR3 is TGTGCCAGCAGCGTAGTAACCGACTCCGAGCAGTACTTC. Protein product: CASSVVTDSEQYF. The entire variable domain, with the rest obtained from reference TRBV9 and TRBJ2-7, is as follows: DSGVTQTPKHLITATGQRVTLRCSPRSGDLSVYWYQQSLDQGLQFLIQYYNGEERAKGNILERFSAQQFPDLHSELNLSSLELGDSALYFCASSVVTDSEQYFGPGTRLTVT.

The V gene is TRBV12-3 or TRBV12-4, the J gene TRBJ2-5; D not resolved. V shed 3 bases and J shed 5 bases, with 4 bases lying between them. The CDR3 sequence is 11 residues long. The CDR3 is CASSFRETQYF. DNA of the CDR3: TGTGCCAGCAGTTTTCGGGAGACCCAGTACTTC.

CDR3 region: CASSFRGTNTGELFF. CDR3 sequence (DNA): TGTGCCAGCAGCTTCAGAGGGACGAACACCGGGGAGCTGTTTTTT. This rearrangement joins TRBV11-3 to TRBJ2-2, with a possible D match to TRBD2 (5 bases). The germline CDR1 and CDR2 sequences are SGHNT and YENEEA. The CDR3 runs to 15 residues. V lost 3 bases and J 0 bases, leaving 8 bases between the germline ends.

Concerning this clone itself: Different DNA sequences within this sample yield the same CDR3. This sequence joins TRBV6-5 and TRBJ2-5; 10 nucleotides align to TRBD2. This CDR3 comprises 16 residues. In germline, CDR1 is MNHEY, CDR2 SVGAGI. V gave up 0 bases and J gave up 2 bases; unmatched junction bases: 3. This CDR3 is CASSYSISGGQETQYF. Written as DNA, the CDR3 is TGTGCCAGCAGTTACTCGATTAGCGGGGGGCAAGAGACCCAGTACTTC.

The V gene is TRBV7-2, the J gene TRBJ2-1; D may be TRBD2 (5 bases). CDR1 SGHTA and CDR2 FQGNSA come from the germline V gene. Trimming removed 0 bases at V and 2 bases at J, with 8 bases between. The CDR3 is 15 amino acids. This chain's CDR3 is CASSLAGVPYNEQFF. CDR3 coding DNA: TGTGCCAGCAGCTTAGCGGGAGTACCCTACAATGAGCAGTTCTTC. Complete variable domain (other parts from reference TRBV7-2 and TRBJ2-1): GAGVSQSPSNKVTEKGKDVELRCDPISGHTALYWYRQSLGQGLEFLIYFQGNSAPDKSGLPSDRFSAERTGGSVSTLTIQRTQQEDSAVYLCASSLAGVPYNEQFFGPGTRLTVL.

The genes are TRBV21-1 and TRBJ1-2; TRBD1, the D gene given by the table, was not confirmed from the DNA. TRBV21-1 is annotated as a pseudogene. The CDR3 covers 12 residues. The CDR3 DNA reads TGTGCCAAGACAGGAACTAACTATGGCTACACCTTC. Protein: CAKTGTNYGYTF.

This chain links TRBV2 with TRBJ2-3; no clear D. Looked up from germline, CDR1 is SNHLY and CDR2 is FYNNEI. The V and J ends lost 3 bases and 4 bases respectively, with 14 bases between them. CDR3 length equals 15 residues. The CDR3 nucleotides read TGTGCCAGCAGTGACCCCCTAGGTGCCCCAGATACGCAGTATTTT. Its protein is CASSDPLGAPDTQYF.

The V and J genes are TRBV23-1 and TRBJ2-2; perhaps TRBD2 as D (6 bases). TRBV23-1 is placed among ORFs of uncertain function. The CDR3 spans 14 residues. V was cut by 11 bases and J by 1 base, with 14 bases left in between. CDR3 region: CAPRGLLNTGELFF. Here the CDR3 DNA reads TGCGCCCCCCGGGGACTTTTGAACACCGGGGAGCTGTTTTTT.

The J gene is TRBJ1-1, the V gene TRBV7-2, with D hard to call. Trimming shortened V by 2 bases and J by 2 bases, and 6 bases separated the two germline ends. Germline V gene lookup returns CDR1 SGHTA and CDR2 FQGNSA. The CDR3 has 13 residues. DNA for the CDR3: TGTGCCAGCAGCTTATTCGTAAACACTGAAGCTTTCTTT. This gives the protein CASSLFVNTEAFF.

The chain joins TRBV21-1 to TRBJ1-5; the D call of TRBD1 is as the table states it, not checked on the DNA. TRBV21-1 counts as a pseudogene. The CDR3 runs to 15 residues. As DNA, the CDR3 is TGTGCCAGCAGCGACCGGGACAGGGGATGTCAGCCCCAGCATTTT. It yields the protein CASSDRDRGCQPQHF.

This clone was seen more than once but under ten times. The chain combines TRBV29-1 with TRBJ2-1; no reliable D call. Germline V gene lookup returns CDR1 SQVTM and CDR2 ANQGSEA. V was trimmed by 4 bases and J by 9 bases, leaving 10 bases between them. The CDR3 runs 11 residues. CDR3 nucleotide sequence: TGCAGCGTTGGTATTTTCAGTGAGCAGTTCTTC. It encodes CSVGIFSEQFF.

The chain joins TRBV7-3 to TRBJ2-1; D possibly uses TRBD1 or TRBD2 (5 bases each). The CDR3 spans 15 residues. The ends were cut back, 5 bases at V and 10 bases at J, with 21 bases in the middle. Germline assignment: CDR1 SGHTA and CDR2 FQGTGA. The CDR3 DNA follows: TGTGCCAGCAGCCCGGGGCCGGGACGCGAACCGGAGCAGTTCTTC. Protein: CASSPGPGREPEQFF.

The chain couples TRBV12-3 or TRBV12-4 to TRBJ2-4; 9 bases map to TRBD1. The junction had 5 bases not matched to a gene; V was cut back by 6 bases and J by 8 bases. This CDR3 has 13 amino acids. The CDR3 spells CASSPGQGDIQYF. The CDR3 DNA is TGTGCCAGCAGCCCGGGACAGGGCGACATTCAGTACTTC.

In this sample, this clone turned up a few times. The chain has TRBV11-2 and TRBJ2-2; 7 bases match TRBD1. Germline assignment: CDR1 SGHAT and CDR2 FQNNGV. V shed 5 bases, J shed 4 bases, and the junction held 7 bases outside the gene matches. The CDR3 totals 15 residues. This CDR3 is CASSPRDSSTGELFF. CDR3 coding DNA: TGTGCCAGCAGCCCTAGGGACAGTTCCACCGGGGAGCTGTTTTTT.

Here the CDR3 reads CASSQLQGRAYGYTF. CDR3 DNA: TGTGCCAGCAGCCAATTGCAGGGCCGAGCCTATGGCTACACCTTC. The chain joins TRBV3-1 (or the pseudogene TRBV3-2) to TRBJ1-2; the D gene is possibly TRBD1 (5 bases). The CDR3 is 15 residues long. Germline V gene data show CDR1 as LGHDT and CDR2 as YNNKEL (reference sequence). Trimming pared 2 bases from V and 4 bases from J, leaving 14 bases between.

This chain links TRBV5-1 with TRBJ1-3; D perhaps matches TRBD1 (5 bases). CDR3 length: 15 amino acids. The ends were cut back, 5 bases at V and 1 base at J, with 13 bases in the middle. Germline CDR1 is SGHRS and CDR2 is YFSETQ. CDR3 in DNA: TGCGCCAGCAGTCCCGGGTCAGGGTCTGGAAACACCATATATTTT. Translating it yields CASSPGSGSGNTIYF.

CDR3 DNA: TGTGCCAGCAGTAGTGACAGGGGTCCCAATGAGCAGTTCTTC. Residues: CASSSDRGPNEQFF. V gene TRBV2 combines with J gene TRBJ2-1, with 8 nucleotides matching TRBD1. CDR1 is SNHLY and CDR2 is FYNNEI in the germline V gene. V shed 5 bases and J 6 bases; nucleotides not matched to a gene: 6. This CDR3 comprises 14 residues.